A selection of T cell receptor beta chains follows, all from one sample in a study of blood T cell repertoires in COVID-19. Assay: immunoSEQ multiplex PCR; the TCRdb copy retains only in-frame clones and omits some. The sample carries some 46,000 clones, approximately 80% recorded once. The sample was peripheral blood. These receptors were collected from a woman between 55 and 75 years old with acute or convalescent COVID-19. Both conserved end residues are part of each CDR3.

>TRBV7-8
CASSLRDRSFNTEAFF
>TRBV6-5
CASRGILTDGNGYTF
>TRBV5-5
CASSSTGQSVWGYTF
>TRBV18
CASSPQTGAGELFF
>TRBV7-9
CASSLVDSNQPQHF
>TRBV29-1
CSGRSTGTGELFF
>TRBV6-5
CASGRTGGSYEQYF
>TRBV3-1/TRBV3-2
CASRPGLGLDTQYF
>TRBV2
CASSDTAGPNYNEQFF
>TRBV12-2
CASGTDREAFF
>TRBV29-1
CSVVVGGETQYF
>TRBV11-2
CASSYAGGPDTQYF
>TRBV6-5
CASRTGGGELFF
>TRBV2
CASREGRNMNTEAFF
>TRBV4-2
CASSQSGVYGYTF
>TRBV19
CASGPSGTIYF
>TRBV19
CASSIGQGYNEQFF
>TRBV14
CASSQGDLIDTQYF
>TRBV10-3
CAISEGQGPEAFF
>TRBV11-2
CASSLRRENYNEQFF
>TRBV27
CASSLSPGLYGYTF
>TRBV3-1/TRBV3-2
CASSQDRGDNQPQHF
>TRBV7-3
CASNPTGLAGKNTGELFF
>TRBV12-3/TRBV12-4
CASGGQGSYEQYF
>TRBV6-5
CAVLTGLSEAFF
>TRBV10-1
CASKYIGTENEQFF
>TRBV6-1
CASSEVTNEKLFF
>TRBV5-1
CASSLAQGAGELFF
>TRBV5-4
CASSRRGGTGNNQPQHF
>TRBV19
CASSPMDREDEQYF